This TCR beta chain came from a study of early T cells in non-severe SARS-CoV-2 infection. The overall study: RNA in bulk from unsorted whole blood was sequenced, and chains were unpaired. Findings and caveats of the study: Private and CD4 specificities were missed by VDJdb matching, which favored anti-spike CD8 responses.

Individually, cDNA molecules had unique molecular identifiers attached to them. Each CDR3 protein gets one entry after TCRdb re-called the 5' RACE reads with MiXCR. Of some 70,000 distinct CDR3 sequences listed, 9.1% were seen once; the top ten hold more than 2.5%. This clonotype was counted between two and nine times. The antigen is undetermined. This CDR3 comprises 13 residues. V was trimmed by 1 base and J by 7 bases, leaving 13 bases between them. Looked up from germline, CDR1 is DFQATT and CDR2 is SNEGSKA (reference sequence). The TCR sequence derives from an adult who was a healthcare worker with PCR-confirmed SARS-CoV-2 infection or an uninfected control (not recorded which). This sequence joins TRBV20-1 and TRBJ1-2, with a possible D match to TRBD1 (6 bases). The sequencing input was whole blood. The CDR3 sequence: CSARGPGTSGYTF. The CDR3 DNA is TGCAGTGCTAGAGGGCCAGGGACAAGTGGCTACACCTTC.